This T cell receptor (beta chain) originates from a study of T cell responses to AZD1222 COVID-19 vaccine. Study-level background: Timing groups of about 4 and about 12 weeks for second doses were pooled.

About this clone itself: The antigen is unknown.

V lost 6 bases to trimming and J lost 3 bases; unmatched junction nucleotides: 8. Per the germline V gene, CDR1 is MNHNY and CDR2 is SVGAGI (reference sequence). The CDR3 sequence is 15 residues long. Study-wide findings and caveats: Females outnumbered males among donors, who were mostly white British; clonal diversity was possibly underestimated. In all cases, repertoires were sampled only after the peak T cell response. A rise in Spike-specific TCR breadth and depth followed two AZD1222 doses.

Profiled with immunoSEQ multiplex PCR; TCRdb holds only in-frame clones, not every one. This table has under 150,000 clones, 85% to 90% appearing once. The chain couples TRBV6-6 to TRBJ2-7, with 10 bases aligning to TRBD1. The sequence was collected from an adult in good health. Sequenced here: peripheral blood, sampled on day 0 of AZD1222 vaccination. The CDR3 DNA follows: TGTGCCAGCAGCACATTAAGGGACAGGGGCTACGAGCAGTACTTC. It yields the protein CASSTLRDRGYEQYF.